The rows below give T cell receptor beta chains drawn from one sample of a study of cytomegalovirus exposure and HLA in healthy donors. Clones were sequenced by immunoSEQ multiplex PCR, and TCRdb holds only the in-frame ones, with some missing. In the table there are 110,000 to 150,000 clones, around 88% of which are singletons. The sequenced sample was PBMCs. The receptors here all came from a woman between 18 and 30 years old in good health and CMV-seropositive. The CDR3 runs from the conserved cysteine through the conserved F or W. The order of the fields is CDR3 length, V gene, J gene, D gene, CDR3 protein, CDR3 DNA. A D gene is named only where the DNA matches it firmly.

12	TRBV2	TRBJ2-7	TRBD1	CASSQGVKEQYF	TGTGCCAGCAGTCAGGGGGTAAAAGAGCAGTACTTC
14	TRBV28	TRBJ1-2	-	CASSSPAEDYGYTF	TGTGCCAGCAGTTCCCCGGCGGAGGACTATGGCTACACCTTC
15	TRBV7-9	TRBJ2-1	-	CASSRGTVSYNEQFF	TGTGCCAGCAGCCGGGGGACAGTATCCTACAATGAGCAGTTCTTC
11	TRBV30	TRBJ2-5	-	CAWSVHETQYF	TGTGCCTGGAGTGTACATGAGACCCAGTACTTC
11	TRBV6-5	TRBJ1-4	-	CASRLGEKLFF	TGTGCCAGCAGGCTCGGTGAAAAACTGTTTTTT
14	TRBV30	TRBJ2-1	TRBD2	CAWTRGLLRGEQFF	TGTGCCTGGACCCGGGGACTACTAAGGGGCGAGCAGTTCTTC
16	TRBV7-9	TRBJ1-1	-	CASSLGSGPGGTEAFF	TGTGCCAGCAGCTTAGGGAGCGGCCCGGGGGGCACTGAAGCTTTCTTT
20	TRBV5-1	TRBJ1-4	TRBD1	CASSLARQGRVQATNEKLFF	TGCGCCAGCAGCTTGGCTCGACAGGGGAGGGTTCAGGCAACTAATGAAAAACTGTTTTTT
15	TRBV5-4	TRBJ2-7	TRBD2	CASSPQAGNSYEQYF	TGTGCCAGCAGCCCCCAAGCGGGAAACTCCTACGAGCAGTACTTC
14	TRBV16	TRBJ1-5	TRBD1	CASSPGQIDQPQHF	TGTGCCAGCAGCCCGGGACAGATTGATCAGCCCCAGCATTTT
16	TRBV11-2	TRBJ2-1	TRBD2	CASSLTTSETYNEQFF	TGTGCCAGCAGCTTAACGACTAGCGAGACCTACAATGAGCAGTTCTTC
16	TRBV6-6	TRBJ2-3	TRBD2	CASSQTSGRVADTQYF	TGTGCCAGCAGCCAAACTAGCGGGAGAGTGGCAGATACGCAGTATTTT
15	TRBV5-1	TRBJ2-1	TRBD2	CASSLGAGRDNEQFF	TGCGCCAGCAGCTTGGGTGCGGGGAGGGACAATGAGCAGTTCTTC
15	TRBV5-1	TRBJ2-5	TRBD1	CASSEGQGSGETQYF	TGCGCCAGCAGCGAGGGACAGGGGAGTGGAGAGACCCAGTACTTC